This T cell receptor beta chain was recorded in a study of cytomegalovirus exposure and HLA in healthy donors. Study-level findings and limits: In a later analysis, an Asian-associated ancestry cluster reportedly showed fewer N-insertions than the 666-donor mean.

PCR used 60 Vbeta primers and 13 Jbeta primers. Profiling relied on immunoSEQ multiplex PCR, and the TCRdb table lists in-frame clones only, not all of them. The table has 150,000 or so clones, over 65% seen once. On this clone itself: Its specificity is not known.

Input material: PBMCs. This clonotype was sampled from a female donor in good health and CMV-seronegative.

The CDR3 protein is CASSLKRGYANTGELFF. The CDR3 nucleotides read TGTGCCAGCAGCTTAAAGCGGGGGTACGCGAACACCGGGGAGCTGTTTTTT. The genes are TRBV7-9 and TRBJ2-2; 8 nucleotides line up with TRBD2. The length of the CDR3 is 17 residues. Per germline, CDR1 SEHNR and CDR2 FQNEAQ (reference sequence). V gave up 2 bases and J gave up 0 bases; unmatched junction bases: 5.